This T cell receptor beta chain comes out of a study of early T cells in non-severe SARS-CoV-2 infection. Study-level background: Bulk RNA taken from unsorted whole blood was sequenced, leaving chains unpaired.

Individual cDNA molecules were tagged with unique molecular identifiers, the study reported. TCRdb re-derived calls from the 5' RACE reads in MiXCR, one entry per CDR3 protein. The sample records roughly 36,000 distinct CDR3 sequences, approximately 5.4% being singletons. V was shortened by 2 bases and J by 0 bases, with 19 bases between the two germline ends. Germline V gene sequence: CDR1 SGHAT, CDR2 FQNNGV. CDR3 size: 18 residues. General study results and limits: Clonotype matching in VDJdb favored anti-spike CD8 responses and did not capture private and CD4 specificities.

This clonotype was seen repeatedly, ten times or more. Its target is not known. This sequence originates from an adult who was a healthcare worker with PCR-confirmed SARS-CoV-2 infection or an uninfected control (not recorded which). The sequenced material came from whole blood. The rearrangement links TRBV11-2 to TRBJ2-5, with D tentatively TRBD1 (5 bases). The CDR3 reads CASSLLIARAYHQETQYF. The CDR3 nucleotides are TGTGCCAGCAGCTTATTAATCGCCAGGGCGTACCACCAAGAGACCCAGTACTTC.